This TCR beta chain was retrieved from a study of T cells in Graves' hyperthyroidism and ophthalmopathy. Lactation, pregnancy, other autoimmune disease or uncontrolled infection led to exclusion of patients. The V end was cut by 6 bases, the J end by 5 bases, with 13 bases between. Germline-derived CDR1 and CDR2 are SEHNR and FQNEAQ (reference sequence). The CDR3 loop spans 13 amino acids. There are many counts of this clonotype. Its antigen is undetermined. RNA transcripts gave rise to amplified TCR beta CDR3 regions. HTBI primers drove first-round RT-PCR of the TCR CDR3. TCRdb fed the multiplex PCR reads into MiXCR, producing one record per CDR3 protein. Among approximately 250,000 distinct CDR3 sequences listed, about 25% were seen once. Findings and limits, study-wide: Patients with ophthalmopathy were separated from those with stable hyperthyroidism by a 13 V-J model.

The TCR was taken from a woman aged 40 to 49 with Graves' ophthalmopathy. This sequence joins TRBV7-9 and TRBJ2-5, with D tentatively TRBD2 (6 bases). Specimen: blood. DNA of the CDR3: TGTGCCAGCAGGCGGGGCCATCTGGAGACCCAGTACTTC. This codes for CASRRGHLETQYF.